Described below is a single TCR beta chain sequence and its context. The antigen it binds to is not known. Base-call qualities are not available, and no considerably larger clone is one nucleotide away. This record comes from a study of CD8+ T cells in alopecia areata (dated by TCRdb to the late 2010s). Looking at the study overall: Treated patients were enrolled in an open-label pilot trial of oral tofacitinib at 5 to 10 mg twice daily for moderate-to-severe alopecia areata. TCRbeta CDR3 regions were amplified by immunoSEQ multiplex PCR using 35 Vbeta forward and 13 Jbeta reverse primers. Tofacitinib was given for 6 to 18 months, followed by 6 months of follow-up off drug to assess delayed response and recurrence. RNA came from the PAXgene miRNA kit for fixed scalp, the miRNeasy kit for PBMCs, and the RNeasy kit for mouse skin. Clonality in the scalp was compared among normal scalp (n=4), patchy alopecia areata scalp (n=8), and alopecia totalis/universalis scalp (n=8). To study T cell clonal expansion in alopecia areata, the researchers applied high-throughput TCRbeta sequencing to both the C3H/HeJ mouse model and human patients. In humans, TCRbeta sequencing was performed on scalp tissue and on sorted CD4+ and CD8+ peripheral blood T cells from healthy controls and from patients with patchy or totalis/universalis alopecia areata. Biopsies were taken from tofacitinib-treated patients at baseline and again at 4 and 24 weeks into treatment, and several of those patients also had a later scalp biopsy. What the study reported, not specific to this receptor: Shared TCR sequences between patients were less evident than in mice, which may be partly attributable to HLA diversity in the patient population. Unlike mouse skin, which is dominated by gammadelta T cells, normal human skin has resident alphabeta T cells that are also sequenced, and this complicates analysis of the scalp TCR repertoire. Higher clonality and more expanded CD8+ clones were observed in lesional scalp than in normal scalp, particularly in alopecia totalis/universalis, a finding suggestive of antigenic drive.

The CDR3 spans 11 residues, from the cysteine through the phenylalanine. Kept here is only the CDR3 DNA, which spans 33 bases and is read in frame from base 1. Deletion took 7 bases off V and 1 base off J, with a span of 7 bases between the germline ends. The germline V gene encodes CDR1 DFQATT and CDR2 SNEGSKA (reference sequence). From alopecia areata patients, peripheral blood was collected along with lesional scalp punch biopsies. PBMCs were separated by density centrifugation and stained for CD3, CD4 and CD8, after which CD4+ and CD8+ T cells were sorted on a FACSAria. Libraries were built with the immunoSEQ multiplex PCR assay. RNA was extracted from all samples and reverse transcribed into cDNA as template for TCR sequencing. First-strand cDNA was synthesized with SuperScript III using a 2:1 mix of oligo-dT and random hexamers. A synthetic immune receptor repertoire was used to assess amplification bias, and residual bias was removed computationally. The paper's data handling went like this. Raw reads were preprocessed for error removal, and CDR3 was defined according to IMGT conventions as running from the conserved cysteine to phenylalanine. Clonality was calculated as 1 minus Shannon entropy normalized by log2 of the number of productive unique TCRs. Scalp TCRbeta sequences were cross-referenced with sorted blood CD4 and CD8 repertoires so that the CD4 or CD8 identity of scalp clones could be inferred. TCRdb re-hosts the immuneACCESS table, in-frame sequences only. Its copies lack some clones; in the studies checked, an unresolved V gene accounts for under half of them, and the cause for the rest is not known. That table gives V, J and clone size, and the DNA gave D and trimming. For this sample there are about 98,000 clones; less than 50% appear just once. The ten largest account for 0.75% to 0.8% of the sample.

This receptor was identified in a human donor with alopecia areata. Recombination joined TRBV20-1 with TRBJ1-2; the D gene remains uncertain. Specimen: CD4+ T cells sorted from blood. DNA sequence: TGCAGTGGATACGATAACTATGGCTACACCTTC. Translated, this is CSGYDNYGYTF.